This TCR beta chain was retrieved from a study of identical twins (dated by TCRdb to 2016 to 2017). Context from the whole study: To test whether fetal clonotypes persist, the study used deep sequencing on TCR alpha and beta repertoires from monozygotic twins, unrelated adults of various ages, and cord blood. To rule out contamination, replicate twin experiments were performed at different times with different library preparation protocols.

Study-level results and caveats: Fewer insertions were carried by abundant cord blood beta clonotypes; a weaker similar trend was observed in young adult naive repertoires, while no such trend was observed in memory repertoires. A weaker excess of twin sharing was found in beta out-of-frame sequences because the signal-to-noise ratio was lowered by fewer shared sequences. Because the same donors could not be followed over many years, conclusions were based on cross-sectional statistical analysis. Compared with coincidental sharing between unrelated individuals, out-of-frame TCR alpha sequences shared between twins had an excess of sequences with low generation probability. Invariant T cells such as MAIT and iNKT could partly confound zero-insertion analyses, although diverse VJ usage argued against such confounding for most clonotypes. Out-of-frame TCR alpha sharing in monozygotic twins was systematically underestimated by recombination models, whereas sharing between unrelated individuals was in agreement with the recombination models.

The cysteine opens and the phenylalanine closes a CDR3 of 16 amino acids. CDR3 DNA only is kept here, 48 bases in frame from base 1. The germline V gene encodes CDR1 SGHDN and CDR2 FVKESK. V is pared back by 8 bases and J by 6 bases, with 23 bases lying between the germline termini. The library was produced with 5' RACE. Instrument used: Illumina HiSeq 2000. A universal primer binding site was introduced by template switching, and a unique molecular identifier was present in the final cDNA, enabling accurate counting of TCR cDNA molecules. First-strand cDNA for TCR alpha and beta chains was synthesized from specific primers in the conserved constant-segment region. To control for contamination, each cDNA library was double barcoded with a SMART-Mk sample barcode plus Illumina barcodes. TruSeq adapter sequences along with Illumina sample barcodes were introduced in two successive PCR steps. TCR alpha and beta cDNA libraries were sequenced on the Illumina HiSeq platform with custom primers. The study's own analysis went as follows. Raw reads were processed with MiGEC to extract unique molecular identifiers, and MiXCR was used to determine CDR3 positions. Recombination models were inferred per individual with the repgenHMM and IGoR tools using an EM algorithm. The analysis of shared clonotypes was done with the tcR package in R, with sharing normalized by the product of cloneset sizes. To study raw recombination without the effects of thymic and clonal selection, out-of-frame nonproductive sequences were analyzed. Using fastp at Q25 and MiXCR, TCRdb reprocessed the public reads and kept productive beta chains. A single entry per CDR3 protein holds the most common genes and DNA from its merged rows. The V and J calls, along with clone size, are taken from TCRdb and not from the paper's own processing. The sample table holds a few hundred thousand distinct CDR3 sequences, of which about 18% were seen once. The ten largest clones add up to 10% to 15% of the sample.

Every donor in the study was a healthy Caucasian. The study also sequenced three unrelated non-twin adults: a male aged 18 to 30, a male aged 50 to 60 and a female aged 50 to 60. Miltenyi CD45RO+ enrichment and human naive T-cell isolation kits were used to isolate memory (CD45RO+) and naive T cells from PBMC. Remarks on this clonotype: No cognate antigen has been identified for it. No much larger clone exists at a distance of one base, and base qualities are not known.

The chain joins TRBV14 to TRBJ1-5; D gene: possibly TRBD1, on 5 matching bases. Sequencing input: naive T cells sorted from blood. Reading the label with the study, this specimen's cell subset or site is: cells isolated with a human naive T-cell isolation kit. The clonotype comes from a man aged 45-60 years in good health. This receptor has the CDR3 CASSTLGDWISQPQHF. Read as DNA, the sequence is TGTGCCAGCTCAACTTTAGGGGACTGGATTAGTCAGCCCCAGCATTTT.